This T cell receptor (beta chain) comes out of a study of cytomegalovirus exposure and HLA in healthy donors. 13 Jbeta primers and 60 Vbeta primers were used for the PCR. The assay was immunoSEQ multiplex PCR, and TCRdb's table has in-frame clones only and misses some. The sample has some 100,000 clones, 77% seen once. This clone turned up a few times. CDR1 is SGHNT and CDR2 is YYREEE in the germline V gene (reference sequence). The CDR3 sequence is 19 residues long. The V segment lost 6 bases and the J segment 6 bases; nucleotides outside the gene matches: 18. This TCR derives from a man aged 40-49 years in good health and CMV-seropositive. The sequenced sample consisted of PBMCs. V and J are TRBV5-4 and TRBJ2-3; 14 positions agree with TRBD2. In nucleotides, the CDR3 is TGTGCCAGCATCAAAGCCGGGACTAGCGGGGGCCCGCGGGTCGATACGCAGTATTTT. Translation gives CASIKAGTSGGPRVDTQYF.